This TCR beta chain derives from a study of T cell responses to AZD1222 COVID-19 vaccine. Profiling relied on immunoSEQ multiplex PCR, and the TCRdb table lists in-frame clones only, not all of them. The sample contains over 85,000 clones, roughly 84% of which appear only once. The study's findings and limits: Within unmutated variant regions lay the reported targets of nearly half of spike-specific TCRs. Sampling captured repertoires only after the peak T cell response. The sample set comprised mostly white British donors with more females, and clonal diversity was possibly underestimated.

A word on this clone: The antigen is undetermined.

This CDR3 region has 15 residues. After removal of 5 bases from V and 6 bases from J, the junction contained 6 bases not matched to a gene. The germline V gene has CDR1 SGHTA and CDR2 FQGNSA. Sequenced here: peripheral blood, sampled on day 0 of AZD1222 vaccination. This clonotype originated in an adult in good health. This sequence joins TRBV7-2 and TRBJ1-6; 8 bases match TRBD1. The DNA of the CDR3 is TGTGCCAGCAGCCCCAGGACAGGGTCTAATTCACCCCTCCACTTT. As protein: CASSPRTGSNSPLHF. Full variable domain (outside the CDR3, taken from reference TRBV7-2 and TRBJ1-6): GAGVSQSPSNKVTEKGKDVELRCDPISGHTALYWYRQSLGQGLEFLIYFQGNSAPDKSGLPSDRFSAERTGGSVSTLTIQRTQQEDSAVYLCASSPRTGSNSPLHFGNGTRLTVT.